The clone carrying this T cell receptor beta chain came up a few times. The sample is drawn from a study of control samples from healthy donors and cancer patients. CDR1 and CDR2 (germline): SGHTA, FQGNSA. This CDR3 contains 14 residues. V lost 5 bases and J lost 5, with 15 bases in between. Some clones are missing from TCRdb's copy, which holds only in-frame ones; the method was immunoSEQ multiplex PCR. The repertoire holds about 170,000 clones, with roughly 94% as singletons. The receptor was derived from a young woman in good health. Sequenced sample: blood. The V and J genes are TRBV7-2 and TRBJ1-2; D is possibly TRBD1 (5 bases). CDR3 nucleotides: TGTGCCAGCAGCGCCAGGGACGGTCTTTATGGCTACACCTTC. Its protein is CASSARDGLYGYTF. Full variable domain (rest looked up from reference TRBV7-2 and TRBJ1-2): GAGVSQSPSNKVTEKGKDVELRCDPISGHTALYWYRQSLGQGLEFLIYFQGNSAPDKSGLPSDRFSAERTGGSVSTLTIQRTQQEDSAVYLCASSARDGLYGYTFGSGTRLTVV.